This TCR beta chain was captured by sequencing in a study of blood T cell repertoires in COVID-19 (dated by TCRdb to about 2020). For context, the study as a whole: Collaborator samples came from the United States, Italy and Spain and covered acute and convalescent phases of COVID-19. Where available, HLA class I and class II types were taken from metadata supplied by the sample provider and were not determined by assay-based typing. The material from the prospective study consisted of cDNA or gDNA derived from T cells, B-cell-depleted T cells, or PBMCs. The repertoires were released in a freely available public database intended as a resource for research on the immune response to SARS-CoV-2. The samples were drawn from the first 160 participants of the ongoing ImmuneRACE study and from 1,254 subjects provided by 6 global collaborators. Deeply sampled blood TCRbeta repertoires from subjects exposed to, actively infected with, or recovered from COVID-19 were included in the dataset. A de-identified subject ID, COVID-19 status, age in years and sex were almost always included in the sample metadata.

TCRbeta CDR3 regions were amplified from genomic DNA using the immunoSEQ Assay, a bias-controlled multiplex PCR. In the original analysis: Nucleated cell counts per sample were estimated from amplification of reference gene primers within the assay. Sequence reads were collapsed and filtered to measure the absolute abundance of every unique TCRbeta CDR3 rearrangement. For each sample, productive Simpson clonality was calculated as the square root of Simpson's diversity index over productive rearrangements. TCRdb limited this immuneACCESS table to in-frame rearrangements with V and J called. A share of clones is missing; checked studies link under half to unresolved V genes, and the rest is unexplained. The V and J calls and clone size come from that table; D and trimming were worked out from the DNA. Present in this sample are fewer than 200,000 clones, 88% of which were seen just once. The ten largest clones capture 25% to 30% of the sample.

Points the paper makes about the study in general: How much clinical and demographic metadata was included differed by source and by participant, and the metadata was provided uncurated.

Each collaborating institution followed its own protocols to collect whole blood in K2EDTA tubes. Collaborator samples were shipped for TCRbeta analysis as frozen whole blood, isolated PBMCs, or DNA extracted from either sample type. This clone was found a few times. No antigen is known for it. Nothing much larger sits one base from this clone, and base qualities are not available. The germline V gene (reference sequence) provides CDR1 MNHEY and CDR2 SMNVEV. The CDR3 starts with the cysteine, ends with the phenylalanine, and has 15 residues. The only DNA kept is the CDR3, 45 bases in frame from the first base. Trimming takes 4 bases off V and 6 bases off J; junction bases not matched to a gene: 5.

Specimen: peripheral blood. The chain employs TRBV27 and TRBJ2-1, with 11 bases matching TRBD2. The TCR comes from a man aged 55 to 70 with acute or convalescent COVID-19. Read as DNA, the sequence is TGTGCCAGCAGTTATAGCGGGGGGGCCTCCAATGAGCAGTTCTTC. This yields the protein CASSYSGGASNEQFF.